This record looks at one TCR beta chain sequence and its context. The antigen is unknown. Some clones are missing from TCRdb's copy, which holds only in-frame ones; the method was immunoSEQ multiplex PCR. The sample lists about 80,000 clones, roughly 80% seen once, with about 0.79% in the top ten. CTLA-4 blockade with ipilimumab, together with focal radiation, was given to patients with chemo-refractory metastatic non-small-cell lung cancer. This sample was included in a study of radiotherapy plus CTLA-4 blockade in lung cancer. Study-wide results and caveats: TCR clones originating in tumors grew in number in blood after radiotherapy plus ipilimumab.

The CDR3 loop spans 16 amino acids. Trimming stripped 0 bases from V and 2 bases from J, with 13 bases between. The germline CDR1 and CDR2 sequences are SGHDN and FVKESK. The source is a human donor with non-small cell lung cancer who had stable disease on radiotherapy plus ipilimumab. Specimen: peripheral blood, collected from a patient treated with radiotherapy plus ipilimumab. The rearrangement links TRBV14 to TRBJ2-5, with D perhaps given as TRBD1 or TRBD2 (5 bases each). The DNA for the CDR3 is TGTGCCAGCAGCCAAGACCTGGGGGAACTTCAAGAGACCCAGTACTTC. This codes for CASSQDLGELQETQYF.